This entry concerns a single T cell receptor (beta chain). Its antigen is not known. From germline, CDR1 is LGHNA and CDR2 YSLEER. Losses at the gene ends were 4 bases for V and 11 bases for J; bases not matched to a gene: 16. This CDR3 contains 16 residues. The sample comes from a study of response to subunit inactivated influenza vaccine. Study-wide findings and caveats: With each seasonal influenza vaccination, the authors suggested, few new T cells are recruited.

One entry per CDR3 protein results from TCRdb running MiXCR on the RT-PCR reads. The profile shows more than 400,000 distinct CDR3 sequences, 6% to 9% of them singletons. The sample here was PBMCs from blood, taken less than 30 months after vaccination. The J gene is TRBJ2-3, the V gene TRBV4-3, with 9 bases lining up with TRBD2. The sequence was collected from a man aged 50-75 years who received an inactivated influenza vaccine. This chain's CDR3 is CASSPGLAGTSYLQYF. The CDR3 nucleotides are TGCGCCAGCAGCCCTGGGCTAGCGGGGACCTCTTACTTGCAGTATTTT.